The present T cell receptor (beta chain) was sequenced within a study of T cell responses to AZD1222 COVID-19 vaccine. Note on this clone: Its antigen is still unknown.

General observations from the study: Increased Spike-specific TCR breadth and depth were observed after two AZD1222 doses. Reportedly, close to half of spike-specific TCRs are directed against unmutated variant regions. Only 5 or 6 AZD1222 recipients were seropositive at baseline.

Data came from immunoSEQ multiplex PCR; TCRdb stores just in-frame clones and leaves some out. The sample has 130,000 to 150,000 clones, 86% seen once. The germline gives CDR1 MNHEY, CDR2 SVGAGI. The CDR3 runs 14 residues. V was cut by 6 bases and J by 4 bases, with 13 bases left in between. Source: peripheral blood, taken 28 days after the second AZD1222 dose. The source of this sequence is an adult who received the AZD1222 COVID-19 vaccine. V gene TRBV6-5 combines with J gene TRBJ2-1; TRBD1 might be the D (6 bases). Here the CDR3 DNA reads TGTGCCAGCAGAAGTCGACAGGAATACAATGAGCAGTTCTTC. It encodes CASRSRQEYNEQFF.